This TCR beta chain was obtained from a study of blood T cell repertoires in COVID-19. Membership in each cohort depended on participant-reported clinical history. CDR1 is SQVTM, CDR2 ANQGSEA, per germline. The length of the CDR3 is 12 residues. V gave up 8 bases and J gave up 3 bases; unmatched junction bases: 4. Some clones are missing from TCRdb's copy, which holds only in-frame ones; the method was immunoSEQ multiplex PCR. The sample yields over 200,000 clones, approximately 84% seen once. This clone was observed a handful of times. Source material: PBMCs or T cells enriched from blood (not recorded which). The sequence derives from a man aged 18 to 29 who had recovered from COVID-19. The V call is TRBV29-1, the J call TRBJ2-5, with 9 nucleotides matching TRBD1. DNA for the CDR3: TGCAGCTTTTGGACAGGGGAAGAGACCCAGTACTTC. This translates into CSFWTGEETQYF.